Below are 13 T cell receptor beta chains sequenced from a single sample in a study of technical replicates of blood from several donors. Assay: immunoSEQ multiplex PCR; the TCRdb copy retains only in-frame clones and omits some. The data show about 76,000 clones, 90% to 95% seen once. The sequencing input was T cells isolated from PBMCs. These receptors all stem from a human donor in good health.

This chain links TRBV6-1 with TRBJ2-7; 7 bases are shared with TRBD1. The V and J ends lost 4 bases and 3 bases, in that order; junction bases with no gene match: 3. There are 13 residues in the CDR3. Germline values: CDR1 MNHNS, CDR2 SASEGT. This CDR3 reads CASSVRDSYEQYF. In nucleotides, the CDR3 is TGTGCCAGCAGTGTTAGGGACAGCTACGAGCAGTACTTC.

The rearrangement joins TRBV19 to TRBJ1-5; tentatively, D is TRBD1 (5 bases). This CDR3 has 15 residues. The germline CDR1 and CDR2 sequences are LNHDA and SQIVND (reference sequence). V was pared by 10 bases and J by 0 bases, with 16 bases between. The CDR3: CATRGSTYSNQPQHF. The CDR3, as DNA: TGTGCCACCCGGGGGTCCACCTATAGCAATCAGCCCCAGCATTTT.

The chain combines TRBV9 with TRBJ1-5, with D hard to call. CDR1 is SGDLS and CDR2 is YYNGEE in the germline V gene. Trimming shortened V by 3 bases and J by 6 bases, and 10 bases separated the two germline ends. The CDR3 runs 13 residues. Here the CDR3 reads CASSGEVSQPQHF. The CDR3 DNA reads TGTGCCAGCAGCGGCGAGGTGTCTCAGCCCCAGCATTTT.

This chain connects TRBV18 to TRBJ1-2; a weak D match, TRBD1 (5 bases). This CDR3 comprises 13 residues. V lost 3 bases to trimming and J lost 2 bases, with 7 bases between them. The germline V gene encodes CDR1 KGHSH and CDR2 LQKENI. In DNA form, the CDR3 reads TGTGCCAGCTCACCGACAGAGAACTATGGCTACACCTTC. Protein product: CASSPTENYGYTF. The whole variable domain, filled in from reference TRBV18 and TRBJ1-2, reads NAGVMQNPRHLVRRRGQEARLRCSPMKGHSHVYWYRQLPEEGLKFMVYLQKENIIDESGMPKERFSAEFPKEGPSILRIQQVVRGDSAAYFCASSPTENYGYTFGSGTRLTVV.

DNA of the CDR3: TGTGCCAGCAGCACCTTACAGGGGAGGAGTGAAGCTTTCTTT. Its translation is CASSTLQGRSEAFF. V is TRBV7-2 and J is TRBJ1-1; 7 bases align to TRBD1. Germline V gene lookup returns CDR1 SGHTA and CDR2 FQGNSA. V shed 5 bases, J shed 7 bases, and the junction held 10 bases outside the gene matches. The CDR3 is 14 residues long.

This chain connects TRBV5-4 to TRBJ1-1; 7 nucleotides match TRBD1. The V gene's germline CDR1 is SGHNT and CDR2 YYREEE (reference sequence). This CDR3 has 15 amino acids. The V and J ends lost 3 bases and 3 bases, in that order; junction bases with no gene match: 8. CDR3 sequence (DNA): TGTGCCAGCAGCTATATTAATCAGGGGGACACTGAAGCTTTCTTT. Translated: CASSYINQGDTEAFF.

The chain has TRBV27 and TRBJ2-7, with D unresolved. Trimming removed 6 bases from V and 6 bases from J, with 15 bases in between. CDR1 and CDR2 from the germline V gene are MNHEY and SMNVEV (reference sequence). This CDR3 has 13 amino acids. For the CDR3, the DNA is TGTGCCAGCAGCCCCGCGTCTGGCGGCGAGCAGTACTTC. Its protein product is CASSPASGGEQYF.

V is TRBV4-1 and J is TRBJ2-1; 8 bases align to TRBD2. There are 17 residues in the CDR3. The germline V gene has CDR1 MGHRA and CDR2 YSYEKL. V lost 1 base and J lost 10; bases outside the gene matches: 15. Written as DNA, the CDR3 is TGCGCCAGCAGCCAAGCCCGGGGGGGCGTGGTTATTCGGGAGCAGTTCTTC. It is translated as CASSQARGGVVIREQFF.

The chain has TRBV11-3 and TRBJ1-2; D is ambiguous. CDR1 is SGHNT, CDR2 YENEEA, per germline. V shed 5 bases and J shed 6 bases, with 19 bases lying between them. The CDR3 has 15 amino acids. The CDR3 loop reads CASSATRILSHGYTF. Written as DNA, the CDR3 is TGTGCCAGCAGCGCAACTCGAATCTTGAGCCATGGCTACACCTTC.

The rearrangement uses TRBV11-2 and TRBJ2-3; TRBD1 agrees at 7 bases. Germline-derived CDR1 and CDR2 are SGHAT and FQNNGV. The V gene end was trimmed by 3 bases and the J gene end by 4 bases; junction bases not matched to a gene: 10. The CDR3 loop spans 16 amino acids. CDR3 nucleotides: TGTGCCAGCAGCTTCACCGGGACAGAAGCCTCAGATACGCAGTATTTT. This gives the protein CASSFTGTEASDTQYF.

This chain connects TRBV11-3 to TRBJ2-7, with D possibly matching TRBD1 (5 bases). The CDR3 length is 14 residues. In germline, CDR1 is SGHNT, CDR2 YENEEA. The germline V and J ends were trimmed by 5 bases and 2 bases, with 13 bases remaining between them. CDR3 residues: CASSPRVFPYEQYF. The CDR3 nucleotides read TGTGCCAGCAGCCCCAGGGTTTTTCCCTACGAGCAGTACTTC. The complete variable domain, with remaining parts taken from reference TRBV11-3 and TRBJ2-7, reads EAGVVQSPRYKIIEKKQPVAFWCNPISGHNTLYWYLQNLGQGPELLIRYENEEAVDDSQLPKDRFSAERLKGVDSTLKIQPAELGDSAVYLCASSPRVFPYEQYFGPGTRLTVT.

The V call is TRBV27, the J call TRBJ2-7; a weak D match, TRBD1 (5 bases). There are 13 residues in the CDR3. V was trimmed by 6 bases and J by 3 bases, leaving 12 bases between them. Per the germline V gene, CDR1 is MNHEY and CDR2 is SMNVEV (reference sequence). CDR3 sequence reads: CASSQGVVYEQYF. The CDR3 nucleotides are TGTGCCAGCAGCCAGGGTGTTGTCTACGAGCAGTACTTC.

This chain uses TRBV11-2 with TRBJ1-1, with D possibly TRBD1 on 5 matching bases. Per germline, CDR1 SGHAT and CDR2 FQNNGV. The CDR3 consists of 14 residues. Trimming took 5 bases from V and 1 from J, leaving 11 bases between them. The DNA for the CDR3 is TGTGCCAGCAGCAGCAGGGTGTGGAACACTGAAGCTTTCTTT. It is translated as CASSSRVWNTEAFF.